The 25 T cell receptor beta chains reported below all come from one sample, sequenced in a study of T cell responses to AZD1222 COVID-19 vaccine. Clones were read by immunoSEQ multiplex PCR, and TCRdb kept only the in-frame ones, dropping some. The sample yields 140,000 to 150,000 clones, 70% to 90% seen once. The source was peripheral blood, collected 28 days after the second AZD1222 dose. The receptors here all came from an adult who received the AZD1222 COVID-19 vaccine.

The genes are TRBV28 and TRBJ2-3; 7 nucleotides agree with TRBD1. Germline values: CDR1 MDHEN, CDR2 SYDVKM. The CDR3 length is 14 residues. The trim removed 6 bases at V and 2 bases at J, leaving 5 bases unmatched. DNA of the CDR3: TGTGCCAGCAGGCCACAGGGGACCACAGATACGCAGTATTTT. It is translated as CASRPQGTTDTQYF.

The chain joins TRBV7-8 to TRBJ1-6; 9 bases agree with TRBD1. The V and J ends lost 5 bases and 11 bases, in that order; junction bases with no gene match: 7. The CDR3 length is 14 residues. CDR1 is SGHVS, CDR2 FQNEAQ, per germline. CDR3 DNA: TGTGCCAGCAGCACAGGACAGGGGAGGGCACCCCTCCACTTT. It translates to CASSTGQGRAPLHF.

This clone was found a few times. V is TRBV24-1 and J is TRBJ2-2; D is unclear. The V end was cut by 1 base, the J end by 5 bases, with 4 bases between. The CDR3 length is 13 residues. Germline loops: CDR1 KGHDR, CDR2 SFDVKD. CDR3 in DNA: TGTGCCACCAGTGATTTCGGGACCGGGGAGCTGTTTTTT. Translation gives CATSDFGTGELFF.

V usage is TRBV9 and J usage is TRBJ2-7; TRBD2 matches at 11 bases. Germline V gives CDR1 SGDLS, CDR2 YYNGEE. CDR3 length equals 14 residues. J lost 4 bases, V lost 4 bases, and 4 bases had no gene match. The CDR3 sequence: CASSPRTSGYEQYF. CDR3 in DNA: TGTGCCAGCAGCCCCAGGACTAGCGGGTACGAGCAGTACTTC.

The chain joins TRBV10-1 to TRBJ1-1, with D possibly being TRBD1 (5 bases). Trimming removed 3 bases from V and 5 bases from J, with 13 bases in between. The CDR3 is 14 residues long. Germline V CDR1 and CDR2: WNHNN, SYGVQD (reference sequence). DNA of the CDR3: TGCGCCAGCAGTGATGGGGGGAGTGGGACTGAAGCTTTCTTT. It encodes CASSDGGSGTEAFF.

The CDR3 coding sequence is TGCGCCAGCAGCTCTGCCGGGACTAGCCCTATTAGGGATACGCAGTATTTT. Its translation is CASSSAGTSPIRDTQYF. The rearrangement joins TRBV5-1 to TRBJ2-3; TRBD2 matches 9 bases. With 3 bases clipped from V and 6 bases from J, the junction kept 14 bases outside the gene matches. This CDR3 is built from 17 residues. Germline V gives CDR1 SGHRS, CDR2 YFSETQ.

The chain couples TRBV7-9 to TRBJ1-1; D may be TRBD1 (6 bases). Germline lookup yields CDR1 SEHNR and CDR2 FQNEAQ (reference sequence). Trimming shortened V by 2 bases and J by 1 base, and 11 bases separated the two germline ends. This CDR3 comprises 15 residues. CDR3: CASSLLSGANTEAFF. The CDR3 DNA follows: TGTGCCAGCAGCTTATTATCAGGGGCGAACACTGAAGCTTTCTTT.

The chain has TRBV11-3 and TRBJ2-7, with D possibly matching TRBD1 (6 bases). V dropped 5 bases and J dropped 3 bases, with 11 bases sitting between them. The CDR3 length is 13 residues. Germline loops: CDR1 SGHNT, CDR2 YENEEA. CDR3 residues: CASSQDSFYEQYF. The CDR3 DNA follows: TGTGCCAGCAGCCAGGACAGTTTCTACGAGCAGTACTTC.

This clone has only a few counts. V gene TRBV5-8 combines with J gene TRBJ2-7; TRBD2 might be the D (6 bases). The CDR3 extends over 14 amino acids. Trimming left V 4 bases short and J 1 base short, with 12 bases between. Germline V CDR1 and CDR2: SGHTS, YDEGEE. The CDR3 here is CASSRDLGSYEQYF. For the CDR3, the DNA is TGTGCCAGCAGCAGGGACTTAGGATCCTACGAGCAGTACTTC.

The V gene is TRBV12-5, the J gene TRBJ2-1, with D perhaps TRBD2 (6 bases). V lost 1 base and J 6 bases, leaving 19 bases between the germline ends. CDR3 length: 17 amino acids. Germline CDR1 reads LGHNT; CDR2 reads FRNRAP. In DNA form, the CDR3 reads TGTGCTAGTGGTTTGGGGATAGCGGCGGATTTGGGCAATGAGCAGTTCTTC. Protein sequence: CASGLGIAADLGNEQFF.

CDR3 sequence: CASSIGQGANYGYTF. CDR3 DNA: TGTGCCAGCTCAATTGGACAGGGTGCTAACTATGGCTACACCTTC. V gene TRBV18 combines with J gene TRBJ1-2; 8 bases align to TRBD1. The CDR3 contains 15 residues. With V trimmed by 5 bases and J by 0 bases, 5 bases remained unmatched. CDR1 and CDR2 (germline): KGHSH, LQKENI.

This CDR3 is CASNIGQGKTEAFF. The CDR3 bases are TGTGCCAGCAACATAGGACAGGGGAAGACTGAAGCTTTCTTT. The V gene is TRBV9, the J gene TRBJ1-1; 9 nucleotides align to TRBD1. Germline V gives CDR1 SGDLS, CDR2 YYNGEE. J lost 5 bases, V lost 6 bases, and 8 bases had no gene match. CDR3 length: 14 residues.

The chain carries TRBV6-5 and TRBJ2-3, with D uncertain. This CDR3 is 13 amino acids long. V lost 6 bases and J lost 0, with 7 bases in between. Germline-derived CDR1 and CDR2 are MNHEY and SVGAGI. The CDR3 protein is CASRGSSTDTQYF. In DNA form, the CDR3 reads TGTGCCAGCAGGGGGTCAAGCACAGATACGCAGTATTTT.

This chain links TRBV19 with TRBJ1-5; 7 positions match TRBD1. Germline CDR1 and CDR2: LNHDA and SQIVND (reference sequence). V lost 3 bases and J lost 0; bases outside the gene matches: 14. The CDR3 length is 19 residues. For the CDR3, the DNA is TGTGCCAGTAGTATTCCCTCACCTACCGGACAGGTTAGCAATCAGCCCCAGCATTTT. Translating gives CASSIPSPTGQVSNQPQHF.

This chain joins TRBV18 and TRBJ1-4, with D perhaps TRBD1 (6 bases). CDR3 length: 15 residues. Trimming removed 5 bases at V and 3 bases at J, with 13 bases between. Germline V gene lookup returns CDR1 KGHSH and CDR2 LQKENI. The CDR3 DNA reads TGTGCCAGCTCAAAGGGGGTCGGAGCTAATGAAAAACTGTTTTTT. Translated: CASSKGVGANEKLFF. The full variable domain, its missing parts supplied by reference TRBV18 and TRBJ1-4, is NAGVMQNPRHLVRRRGQEARLRCSPMKGHSHVYWYRQLPEEGLKFMVYLQKENIIDESGMPKERFSAEFPKEGPSILRIQQVVRGDSAAYFCASSKGVGANEKLFFGSGTQLSVL.

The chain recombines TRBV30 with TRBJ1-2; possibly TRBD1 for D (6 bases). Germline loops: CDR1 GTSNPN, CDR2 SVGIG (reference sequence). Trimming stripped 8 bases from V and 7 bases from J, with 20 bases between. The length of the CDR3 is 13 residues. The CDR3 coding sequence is TGTGCCCGCAAACCCAAAGGGGGGAGTGGCTACACCTTC. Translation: CARKPKGGSGYTF. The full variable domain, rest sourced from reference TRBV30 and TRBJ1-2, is SQTIHQWPATLVQPVGSPLSLECTVEGTSNPNLYWYRQAAGRGLQLLFYSVGIGQISSEVPQNLSASRPQDRQFILSSKKLLLSDSGFYLCARKPKGGSGYTFGSGTRLTVV.

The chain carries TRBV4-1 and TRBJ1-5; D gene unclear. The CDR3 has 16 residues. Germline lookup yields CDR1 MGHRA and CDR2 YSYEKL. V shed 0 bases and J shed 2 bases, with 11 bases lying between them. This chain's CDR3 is CASSQEEHSGNQPQHF. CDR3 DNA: TGCGCCAGCAGCCAAGAGGAGCACTCCGGCAATCAGCCCCAGCATTTT.

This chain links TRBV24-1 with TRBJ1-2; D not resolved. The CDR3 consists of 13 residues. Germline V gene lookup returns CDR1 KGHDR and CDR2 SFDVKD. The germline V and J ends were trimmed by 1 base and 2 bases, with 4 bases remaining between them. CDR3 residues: CATSDFSNYGYTF. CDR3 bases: TGTGCCACCAGTGATTTTTCCAACTATGGCTACACCTTC.

CDR3 region: CASSEPGGTVNTEAFF. The CDR3 DNA sequence: TGTGCCAGCAGTGAACCCGGGGGGACAGTCAACACTGAAGCTTTCTTT. The genes are TRBV6-1 and TRBJ1-1, with TRBD1 matching 7 bases. The CDR3 is made up of 16 amino acids. J was trimmed by 2 bases and V by 2 bases; bases with no gene match: 8. The germline CDR1 and CDR2 sequences are MNHNS and SASEGT.

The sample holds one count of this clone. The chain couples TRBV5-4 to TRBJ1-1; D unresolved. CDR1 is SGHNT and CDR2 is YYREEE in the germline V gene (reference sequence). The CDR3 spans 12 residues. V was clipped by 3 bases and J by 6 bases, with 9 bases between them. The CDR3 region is CASSSRESEAFF. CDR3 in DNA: TGTGCCAGCAGCTCTAGGGAATCTGAAGCTTTCTTT.

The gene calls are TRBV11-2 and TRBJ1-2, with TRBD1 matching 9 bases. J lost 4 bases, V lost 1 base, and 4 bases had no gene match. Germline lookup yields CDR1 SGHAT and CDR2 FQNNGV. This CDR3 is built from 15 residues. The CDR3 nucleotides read TGTGCCAGCAGCTTAGCCGGGACAGGGCCCTATGGCTACACCTTC. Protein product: CASSLAGTGPYGYTF.

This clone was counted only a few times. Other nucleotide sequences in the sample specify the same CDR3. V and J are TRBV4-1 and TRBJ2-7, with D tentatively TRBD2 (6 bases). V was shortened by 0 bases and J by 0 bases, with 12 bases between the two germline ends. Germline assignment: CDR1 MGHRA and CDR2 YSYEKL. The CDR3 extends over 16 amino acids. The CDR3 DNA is TGCGCCAGCAGCCAAGAGAGGAGGGCTAGCTCCTACGAGCAGTACTTC. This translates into CASSQERRASSYEQYF.

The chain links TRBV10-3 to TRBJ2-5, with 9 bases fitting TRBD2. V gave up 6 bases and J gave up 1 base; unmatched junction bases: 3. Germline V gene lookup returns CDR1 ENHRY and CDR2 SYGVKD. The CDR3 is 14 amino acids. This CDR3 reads CAISRGGVQETQYF. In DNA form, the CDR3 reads TGTGCCATCAGCCGCGGGGGGGTCCAAGAGACCCAGTACTTC.

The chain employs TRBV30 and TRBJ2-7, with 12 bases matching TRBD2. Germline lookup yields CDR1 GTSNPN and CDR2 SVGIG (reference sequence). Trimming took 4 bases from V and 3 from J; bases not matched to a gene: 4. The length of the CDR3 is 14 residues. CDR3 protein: CAWTETSGGYEQYF. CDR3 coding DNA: TGTGCCTGGACGGAGACTAGCGGGGGCTACGAGCAGTACTTC.

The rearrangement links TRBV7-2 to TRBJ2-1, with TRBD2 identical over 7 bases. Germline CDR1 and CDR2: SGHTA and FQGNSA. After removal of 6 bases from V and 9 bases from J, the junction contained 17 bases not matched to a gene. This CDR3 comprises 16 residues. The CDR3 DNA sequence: TGTGCCAGCAGTCAAGCCAGGTCGCTAGCGGCCACTGAGCAGTTCTTC. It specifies CASSQARSLAATEQFF. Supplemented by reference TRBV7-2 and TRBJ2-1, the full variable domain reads GAGVSQSPSNKVTEKGKDVELRCDPISGHTALYWYRQSLGQGLEFLIYFQGNSAPDKSGLPSDRFSAERTGGSVSTLTIQRTQQEDSAVYLCASSQARSLAATEQFFGPGTRLTVL.